This T cell receptor (beta chain) was captured in a study of shared clonotypes between healthy human individuals. Positive CCR7 selection of CD45RO-negative cells yielded the naive CD8 cells, and terminally differentiated effector memory CD45RA+ cells were excluded. This CDR3 spans 15 amino acids. The germline V gene has CDR1 MNHEY and CDR2 SVGAGI. With 2 bases removed from V and 2 bases from J, the gap between germline ends came to 12 bases. The repertoire was sequenced with immunoSEQ multiplex PCR; TCRdb's copy has only in-frame clones and lacks some. The top ten hold 1% to 1.5% of the sample, which has around 2,000,000 clones, about 95% seen once.

This TCR was sampled from a man aged 18 to 30 in good health. The chain uses TRBV6-5 and TRBJ1-2; D uncertain. What was sequenced was naive CD8+ T cells sorted from blood. The DNA of the CDR3 is TGTGCCAGCAGTTACCCGCAGGACCCAAACTATGGCTACACCTTC. Amino acid sequence: CASSYPQDPNYGYTF.